These 7 T cell receptor beta chains originate from one sample sequenced in a study of blood T cell repertoires in COVID-19. Clones were sequenced by immunoSEQ multiplex PCR, and TCRdb holds only the in-frame ones, with some missing. Of 210,000 or so clones in the sample, 80% were seen once. The sequencing input was PBMCs or T cells enriched from blood (not recorded which). Every receptor here comes from a man aged 30-40 years with acute COVID-19.

The rearrangement links TRBV18 to TRBJ1-1; possible D gene TRBD1, 5 bases. Germline V lookup: CDR1 KGHSH, CDR2 LQKENI. CDR3 length: 17 residues. The germline V and J ends were trimmed by 0 bases and 5 bases, with 19 bases remaining between them. The CDR3 spells CASSPPVVYDSLTEAFF. CDR3 sequence (DNA): TGTGCCAGCTCACCACCGGTAGTTTATGACAGTCTGACTGAAGCTTTCTTT.

The chain links TRBV28 to TRBJ2-5, with D unresolved. CDR1 and CDR2 from the germline V gene are MDHEN and SYDVKM. Between the trimmed V and J ends, which lost 2 bases and 10 bases, there was a span of 8 bases. The CDR3 extends over 11 amino acids. The CDR3 protein is CASSLMQRQYF. In DNA, the CDR3 is TGTGCCAGCAGTTTAATGCAGCGCCAGTACTTC.

This clone was seen once. This chain uses TRBV9 with TRBJ1-2; 7 bases fit TRBD1. The CDR3 is 14 amino acids. J was trimmed by 10 bases and V by 1 base; bases with no gene match: 10. CDR1 is SGDLS and CDR2 is YYNGEE in the germline V gene. The CDR3 sequence is CASSVTGQSHDYTF. The CDR3 bases are TGTGCCAGCAGCGTAACGGGACAGTCCCATGACTACACCTTC.

The chain joins TRBV3-1 (or the pseudogene TRBV3-2) to TRBJ2-7, with 8 bases that match TRBD1. Germline V lookup: CDR1 LGHDT, CDR2 YNNKEL (reference sequence). Losses at the gene ends were 4 bases for V and 5 bases for J; bases not matched to a gene: 4. The CDR3 covers 13 residues. In nucleotides, the CDR3 is TGTGCCAGCAGCCTATCGACAGGGGACGAGCAGTACTTC. This gives the protein CASSLSTGDEQYF.

This clone showed up just once. The chain is built from TRBV4-1 and TRBJ1-1; 7 positions agree with TRBD1. Germline trimming cut 1 base from V and 7 bases from J; bases unmatched to any gene: 18. The CDR3 spans 18 residues. Germline CDR1 reads MGHRA; CDR2 reads YSYEKL. CDR3 sequence (DNA): TGCGCCAGCAGCCAAGTATTGAGACAGGAACAGGGGTACCTTGAAGCTTTCTTT. This codes for CASSQVLRQEQGYLEAFF.

This clone was seen many times. This chain connects TRBV2 to TRBJ2-7, with D unresolved. The CDR3 has 12 amino acids. Germline CDR1 reads SNHLY; CDR2 reads FYNNEI. Deletions cut 4 bases from V and 9 bases from J, with 13 bases between. The CDR3 DNA reads as TGTGCCAGCAGTGGCGATTCGGGTTGGCAGTACTTC. Its translation: CASSGDSGWQYF.

This clone was seen more than once but under ten times. The chain joins TRBV5-1 to TRBJ1-1, with D hard to call. With 0 bases removed from V and 3 bases from J, the gap between germline ends came to 15 bases. The length of the CDR3 is 16 residues. Germline CDR1 and CDR2: SGHRS and YFSETQ. This chain's CDR3 is CASSLDAGSGHTEAFF. The DNA of the CDR3 is TGCGCCAGCAGCTTGGATGCGGGGTCTGGGCACACTGAAGCTTTCTTT. The full variable domain, completed using reference TRBV5-1 and TRBJ1-1, is KAGVTQTPRYLIKTRGQQVTLSCSPISGHRSVSWYQQTPGQGLQFLFEYFSETQRNKGNFPGRFSGRQFSNSRSEMNVSTLELGDSALYLCASSLDAGSGHTEAFFGQGTRLTVV.